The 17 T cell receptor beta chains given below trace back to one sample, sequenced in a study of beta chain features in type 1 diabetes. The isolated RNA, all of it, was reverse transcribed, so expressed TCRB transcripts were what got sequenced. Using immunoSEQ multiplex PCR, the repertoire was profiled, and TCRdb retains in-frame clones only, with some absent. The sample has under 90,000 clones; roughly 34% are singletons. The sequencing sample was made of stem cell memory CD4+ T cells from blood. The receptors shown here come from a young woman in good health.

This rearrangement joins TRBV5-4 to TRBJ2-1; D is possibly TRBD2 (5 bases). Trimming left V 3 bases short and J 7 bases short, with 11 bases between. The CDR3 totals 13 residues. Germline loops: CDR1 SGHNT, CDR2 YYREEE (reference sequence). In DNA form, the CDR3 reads TGTGCCAGCAGCTCTCTACTAGGTAATGAGCAGTTCTTC. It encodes CASSSLLGNEQFF.

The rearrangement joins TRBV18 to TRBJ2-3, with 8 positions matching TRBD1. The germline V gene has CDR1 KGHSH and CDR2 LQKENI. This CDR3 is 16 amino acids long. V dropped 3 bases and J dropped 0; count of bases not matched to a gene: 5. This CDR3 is CASSPSGGLSTDTQYF. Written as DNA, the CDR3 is TGTGCCAGCTCACCGTCAGGGGGCCTGAGCACAGATACGCAGTATTTT.

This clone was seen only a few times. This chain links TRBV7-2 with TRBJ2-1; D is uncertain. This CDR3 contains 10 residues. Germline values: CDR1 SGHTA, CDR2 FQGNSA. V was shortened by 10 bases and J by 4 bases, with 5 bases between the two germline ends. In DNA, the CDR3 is TGTGCCAACTTATACAATGAGCAGTTCTTC. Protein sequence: CANLYNEQFF.

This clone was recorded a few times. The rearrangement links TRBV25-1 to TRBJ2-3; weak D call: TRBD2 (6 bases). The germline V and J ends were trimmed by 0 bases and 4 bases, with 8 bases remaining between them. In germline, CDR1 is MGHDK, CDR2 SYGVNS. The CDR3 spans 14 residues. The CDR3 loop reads CASSEYGGSDTQYF. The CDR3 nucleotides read TGTGCCAGCAGTGAATACGGGGGTTCAGATACGCAGTATTTT. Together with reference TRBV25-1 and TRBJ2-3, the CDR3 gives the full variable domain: EADIYQTPRYLVIGTGKKITLECSQTMGHDKMYWYQQDPGMELHLIHYSYGVNSTEKGDLSSESTVSRIRTEHFPLTLESARPSHTSQYLCASSEYGGSDTQYFGPGTRLTVL.

The CDR3 sequence: CAISQKSGGAIDEQFF. CDR3 DNA: TGTGCCATCAGTCAAAAAAGCGGGGGGGCGATCGATGAGCAGTTCTTC. The chain is built from TRBV10-3 and TRBJ2-1; TRBD2 agrees at 10 bases. Germline CDR1 reads ENHRY; CDR2 reads SYGVKD. Unmatched junction bases numbered 12, after V lost 5 bases and J lost 8 bases. CDR3 length equals 16 residues.

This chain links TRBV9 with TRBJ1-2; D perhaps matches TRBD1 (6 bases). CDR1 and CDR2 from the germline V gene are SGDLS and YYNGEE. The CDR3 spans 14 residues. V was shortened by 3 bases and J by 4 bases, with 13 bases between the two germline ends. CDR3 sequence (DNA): TGTGCCAGCAGCGCATCTACAGGGTTCTATGGCTACACCTTC. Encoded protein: CASSASTGFYGYTF.

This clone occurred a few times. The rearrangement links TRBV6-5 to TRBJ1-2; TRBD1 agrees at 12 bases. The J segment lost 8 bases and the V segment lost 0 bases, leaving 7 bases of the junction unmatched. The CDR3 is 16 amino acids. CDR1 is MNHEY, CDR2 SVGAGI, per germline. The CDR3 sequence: CASSYSGTGGLRGYTF. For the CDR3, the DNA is TGTGCCAGCAGTTACTCCGGGACAGGGGGCCTTAGGGGCTACACCTTC.

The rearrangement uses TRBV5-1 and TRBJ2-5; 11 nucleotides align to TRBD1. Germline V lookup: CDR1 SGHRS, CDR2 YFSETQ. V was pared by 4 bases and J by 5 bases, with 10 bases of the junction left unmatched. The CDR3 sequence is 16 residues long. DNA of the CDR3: TGCGCCAGCAGCCCAGGGACAGGGGGAAAGCGGGAGACCCAGTACTTC. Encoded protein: CASSPGTGGKRETQYF.

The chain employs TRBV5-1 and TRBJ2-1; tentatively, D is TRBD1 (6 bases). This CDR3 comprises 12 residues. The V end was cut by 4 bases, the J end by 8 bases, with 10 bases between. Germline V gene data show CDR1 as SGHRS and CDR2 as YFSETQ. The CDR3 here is CASSRQEDEQFF. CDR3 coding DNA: TGCGCCAGCAGCCGACAGGAGGATGAGCAGTTCTTC.

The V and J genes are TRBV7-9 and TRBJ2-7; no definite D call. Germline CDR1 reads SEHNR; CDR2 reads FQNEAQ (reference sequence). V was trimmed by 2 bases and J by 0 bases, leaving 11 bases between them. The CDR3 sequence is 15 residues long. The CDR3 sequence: CASSLSPVSSYEQYF. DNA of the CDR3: TGTGCCAGCAGCTTATCTCCGGTTAGCTCCTACGAGCAGTACTTC.

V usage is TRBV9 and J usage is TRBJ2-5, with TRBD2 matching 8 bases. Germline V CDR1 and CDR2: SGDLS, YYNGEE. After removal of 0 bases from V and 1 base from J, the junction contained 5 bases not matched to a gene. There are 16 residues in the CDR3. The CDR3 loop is CASSVEDRGGQETQYF. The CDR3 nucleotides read TGTGCCAGCAGCGTAGAAGACCGGGGGGGCCAAGAGACCCAGTACTTC.

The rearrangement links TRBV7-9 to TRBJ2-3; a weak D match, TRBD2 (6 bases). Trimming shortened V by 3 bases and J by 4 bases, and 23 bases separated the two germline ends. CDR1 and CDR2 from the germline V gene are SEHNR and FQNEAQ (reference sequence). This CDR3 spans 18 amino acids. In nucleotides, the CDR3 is TGTGCCAGCAGCTTCCCGATCGGGGGACGCGGGTTTTCAGATACGCAGTATTTT. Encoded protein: CASSFPIGGRGFSDTQYF.

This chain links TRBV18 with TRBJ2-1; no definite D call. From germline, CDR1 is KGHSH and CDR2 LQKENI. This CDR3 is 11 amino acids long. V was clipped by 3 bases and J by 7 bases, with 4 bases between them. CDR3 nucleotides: TGTGCCAGCTCACCCGAGAATGAGCAGTTCTTC. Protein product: CASSPENEQFF.

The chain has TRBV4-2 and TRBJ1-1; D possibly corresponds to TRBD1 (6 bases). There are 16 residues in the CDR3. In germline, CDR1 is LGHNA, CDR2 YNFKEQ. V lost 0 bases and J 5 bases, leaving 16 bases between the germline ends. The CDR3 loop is CASSQDLSGDGTEAFF. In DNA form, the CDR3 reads TGTGCCAGCAGCCAAGATCTTTCAGGGGATGGAACTGAAGCTTTCTTT.

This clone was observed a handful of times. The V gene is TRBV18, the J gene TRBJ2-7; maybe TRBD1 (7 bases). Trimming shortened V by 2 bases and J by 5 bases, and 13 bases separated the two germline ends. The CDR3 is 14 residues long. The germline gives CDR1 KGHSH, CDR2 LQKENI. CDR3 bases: TGTGCCAGCTCACCAGCCAGGGGGGAGGACGAGCAGTACTTC. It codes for CASSPARGEDEQYF.

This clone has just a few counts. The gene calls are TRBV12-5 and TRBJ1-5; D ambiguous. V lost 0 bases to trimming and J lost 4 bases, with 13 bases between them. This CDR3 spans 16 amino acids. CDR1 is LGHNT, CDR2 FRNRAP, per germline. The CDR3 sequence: CASGLVLGRLNQPQHF. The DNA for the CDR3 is TGTGCTAGTGGTTTGGTACTGGGGAGATTAAATCAGCCCCAGCATTTT.

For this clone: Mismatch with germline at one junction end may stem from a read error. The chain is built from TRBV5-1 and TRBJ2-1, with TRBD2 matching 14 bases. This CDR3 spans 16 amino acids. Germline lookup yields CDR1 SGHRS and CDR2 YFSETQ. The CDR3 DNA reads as TGCGCCAGCACCTTGGGACTAGCGGGAGACTGGTCCCAGCAGTTCTTC. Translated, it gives CASTLGLAGDWSQQFF.